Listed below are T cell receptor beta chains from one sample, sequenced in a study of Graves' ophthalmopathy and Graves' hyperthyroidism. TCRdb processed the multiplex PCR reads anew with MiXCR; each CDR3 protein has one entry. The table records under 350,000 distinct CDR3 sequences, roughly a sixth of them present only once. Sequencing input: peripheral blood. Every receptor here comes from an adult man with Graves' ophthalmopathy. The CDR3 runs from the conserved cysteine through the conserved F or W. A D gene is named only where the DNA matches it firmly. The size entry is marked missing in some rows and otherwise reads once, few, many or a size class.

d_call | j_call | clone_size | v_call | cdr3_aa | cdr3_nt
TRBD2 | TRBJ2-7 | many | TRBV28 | CATEETSGGFYEQYF | TGTGCCACCGAAGAGACTAGCGGGGGTTTCTACGAGCAGTACTTC
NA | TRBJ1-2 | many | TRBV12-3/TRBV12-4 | CASSLSRIGAGTYGYTF | TGTGCCAGCAGTTTAAGTAGAATCGGGGCGGGGACGTATGGCTACACCTTC
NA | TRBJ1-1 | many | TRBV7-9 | CASRHSAGTEAFF | TGTGCCAGCAGGCACAGTGCCGGCACTGAAGCTTTCTTT
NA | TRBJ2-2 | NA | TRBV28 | CASSLFYRQVGAGELFF | TGTGCCAGCAGTTTATTTTATAGACAGGTCGGGGCCGGGGAGCTGTTTTTT
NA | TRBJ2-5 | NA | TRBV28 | CASSSSRGQGETQYF | TGTGCCAGCAGTTCTTCCCGGGGGCAAGGGGAGACCCAGTACTTC
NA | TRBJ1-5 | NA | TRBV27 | CASSWQYSNQPQHF | TGTGCCAGCAGTTGGCAGTATAGCAATCAGCCCCAGCATTTT
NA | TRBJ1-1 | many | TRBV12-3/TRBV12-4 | CASSFRTEAFF | TGTGCCAGCAGTTTTCGGACTGAAGCTTTCTTT
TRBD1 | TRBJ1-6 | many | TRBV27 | CASSSWDSLNSPLHF | TGTGCCAGCAGTTCCTGGGACAGCTTAAATTCACCCCTCCACTTT
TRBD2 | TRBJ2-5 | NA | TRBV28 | CASSFPKREFDRETQYF | TGTGCCAGCAGTTTCCCCAAGCGGGAGTTTGATCGAGAGACCCAGTACTTC
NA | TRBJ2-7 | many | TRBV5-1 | CASSRDRLNYEQYF | TGCGCCAGCAGCCGTGACCGACTGAACTACGAGCAGTACTTC
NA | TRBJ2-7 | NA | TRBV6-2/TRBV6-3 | CASSRTPEAYEQYF | TGTGCCAGCAGTAGGACCCCCGAGGCTTACGAGCAGTACTTC
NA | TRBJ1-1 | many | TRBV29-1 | CSAGVGAGAFF | TGCAGCGCAGGAGTTGGGGCGGGGGCTTTCTTT
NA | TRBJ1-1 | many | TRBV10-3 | CAISDLGDTEAFF | TGTGCCATCAGTGATTTGGGGGACACTGAAGCTTTCTTT
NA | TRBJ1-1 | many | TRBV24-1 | CATSLATEAFF | TGTGCCACCAGTCTGGCCACTGAAGCTTTCTTT
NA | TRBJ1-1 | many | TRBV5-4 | CASRRDNPSVNTEAFF | TGTGCCAGCAGGAGGGACAATCCGTCCGTGAACACTGAAGCTTTCTTT
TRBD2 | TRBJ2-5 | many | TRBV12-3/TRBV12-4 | CASSVVGLGASQETQYF | TGTGCCAGCAGTGTGGTCGGACTAGGGGCCAGTCAAGAGACCCAGTACTTC
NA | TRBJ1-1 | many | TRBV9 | CASSGSRRDVKEAFF | TGTGCCAGCAGCGGTTCTCGGCGGGACGTGAAGGAAGCTTTCTTT
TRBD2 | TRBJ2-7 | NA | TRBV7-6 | CASSQPLAGGEQYF | TGTGCCAGCAGCCAGCCCCTAGCGGGGGGTGAGCAGTACTTC
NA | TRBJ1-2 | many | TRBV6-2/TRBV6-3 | CASSRDFTAGYTF | TGTGCCAGCAGCCGGGACTTCACAGCTGGCTACACCTTC
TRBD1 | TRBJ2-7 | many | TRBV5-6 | CASSQLTGPPYEQYF | TGTGCCAGCAGCCAACTGACAGGGCCCCCCTACGAGCAGTACTTC
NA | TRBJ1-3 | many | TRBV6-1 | CASTRGGGNTIYF | TGTGCCAGTACCAGGGGAGGTGGAAACACCATATATTTT
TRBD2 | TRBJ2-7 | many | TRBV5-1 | CASSSGTTSYEQYF | TGCGCCAGCAGCTCGGGGACTACTTCCTACGAGCAGTACTTC
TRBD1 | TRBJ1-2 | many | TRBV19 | CASSGRDRGNYGYTF | TGTGCCAGTAGTGGCCGAGACAGGGGGAACTATGGCTACACCTTC
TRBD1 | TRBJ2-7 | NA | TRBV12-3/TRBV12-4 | CASSGQGVTYEQYF | TGTGCCAGCAGTGGACAGGGGGTAACCTACGAGCAGTACTTC
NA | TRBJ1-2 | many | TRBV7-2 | CASSSDSYGYTF | TGTGCCAGCAGCTCGGACAGCTATGGCTACACCTTC
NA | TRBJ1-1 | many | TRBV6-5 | CASSQGYYTEAFF | TGTGCCAGCAGTCAGGGATATTACACTGAAGCTTTCTTT
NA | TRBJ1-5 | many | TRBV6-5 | CASSYWADQPQHF | TGTGCCAGCAGTTATTGGGCGGATCAGCCCCAGCATTTT
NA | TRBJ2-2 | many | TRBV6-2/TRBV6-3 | CASRRAATGELFF | TGTGCCAGCAGAAGGGCTGCAACCGGGGAGCTGTTTTTT
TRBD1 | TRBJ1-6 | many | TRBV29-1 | CSVQGAEVGSPLHF | TGCAGCGTTCAGGGGGCCGAAGTGGGTTCACCCCTCCACTTT
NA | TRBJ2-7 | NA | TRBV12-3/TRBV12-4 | CASSFLGPPRF | TGTGCCAGCAGTTTTTTGGGGCCACCCCGCTTC
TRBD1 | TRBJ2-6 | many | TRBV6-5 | CASSTRQGPASGANVLTF | TGTGCCAGCAGCACCAGACAGGGGCCCGCCTCTGGGGCCAACGTCCTGACTTTC
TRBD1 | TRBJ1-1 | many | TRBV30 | CAWSTGDTEAFF | TGTGCCTGGAGTACAGGGGACACTGAAGCTTTCTTT
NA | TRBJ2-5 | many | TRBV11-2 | CASSNSRMGETQYF | TGTGCCAGCAGCAACTCAAGGATGGGAGAGACCCAGTACTTC
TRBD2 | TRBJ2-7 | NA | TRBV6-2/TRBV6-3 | CASSTGLAGDRQYF | TGTGCCAGCAGTACCGGACTAGCGGGAGACAGGCAGTACTTC
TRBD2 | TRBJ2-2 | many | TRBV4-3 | CASSRGGGPANTGELFF | TGCGCCAGCAGCAGGGGCGGGGGGCCGGCGAACACCGGGGAGCTGTTTTTT
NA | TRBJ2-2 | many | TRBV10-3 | CAINLRDGTNTGELFF | TGTGCCATCAACCTCCGGGACGGAACGAACACCGGGGAGCTGTTTTTT
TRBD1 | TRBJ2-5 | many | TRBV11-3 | CASSLGTGGDSGWETQYF | TGTGCCAGCAGCTTAGGGACAGGGGGGGACTCAGGTTGGGAGACCCAGTACTTC
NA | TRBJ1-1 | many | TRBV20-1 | CSARSDVVTEAFF | TGCAGTGCTAGATCCGACGTGGTGACTGAAGCTTTCTTT
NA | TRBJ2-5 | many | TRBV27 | CASSRTETRGETQYF | TGTGCCAGCAGTCGGACAGAGACCCGGGGCGAGACCCAGTACTTC
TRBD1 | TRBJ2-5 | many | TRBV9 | CASSPGTVTYQETQYF | TGTGCCAGCAGCCCTGGGACAGTGACCTACCAAGAGACCCAGTACTTC
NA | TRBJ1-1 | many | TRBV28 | CASSHAGTITEAFF | TGTGCCAGCAGTCATGCCGGGACCATCACTGAAGCTTTCTTT
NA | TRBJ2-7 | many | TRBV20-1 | CSATWGAGGLYEQYF | TGCAGTGCTACATGGGGAGCAGGGGGGCTCTACGAGCAGTACTTC
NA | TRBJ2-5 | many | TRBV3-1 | CASSQGLVGDETQYF | TGTGCCAGCAGCCAAGGACTAGTGGGAGATGAGACCCAGTACTTC
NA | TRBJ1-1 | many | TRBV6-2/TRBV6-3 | CASSLHRAMNTEAFF | TGTGCCAGCAGTTTACACAGGGCCATGAACACTGAAGCTTTCTTT
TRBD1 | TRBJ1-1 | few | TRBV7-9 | CASSPLAGGEAFF | TGTGCCAGCAGCCCGTTGGCAGGGGGGGAAGCTTTCTTT
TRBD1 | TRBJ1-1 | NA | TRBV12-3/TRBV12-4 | CASSVEGTGLYFTEAFF | TGTGCCAGCAGTGTGGAAGGGACAGGGTTGTATTTCACTGAAGCTTTCTTT
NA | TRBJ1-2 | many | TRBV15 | CATSRDRFGFDYGYTF | TGTGCCACCAGCAGAGATCGGTTTGGGTTCGACTATGGCTACACCTTC
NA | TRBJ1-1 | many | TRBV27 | CASSLRERNTEAFF | TGTGCCAGCAGTTTGCGGGAACGGAACACTGAAGCTTTCTTT
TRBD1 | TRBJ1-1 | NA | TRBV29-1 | CSAAGQENTEAFF | TGCAGCGCTGCTGGACAGGAGAACACTGAAGCTTTCTTT
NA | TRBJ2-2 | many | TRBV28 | CASRTPPPWNTGELFF | TGTGCCAGCAGAACCCCCCCCCCGTGGAACACCGGGGAGCTGTTTTTT
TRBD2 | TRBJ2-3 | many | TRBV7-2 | CASSPRAGTDTQYF | TGTGCCAGCAGCCCAAGAGCGGGGACAGATACGCAGTATTTT
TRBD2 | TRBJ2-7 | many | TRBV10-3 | CAIGASGSTAAYEQYF | TGTGCCATCGGGGCTAGCGGGAGTACGGCAGCCTACGAGCAGTACTTC
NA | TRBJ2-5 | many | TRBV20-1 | CSARGVAIRSGRETQYF | TGCAGTGCTAGAGGGGTTGCAATTCGTAGCGGTCGGGAGACCCAGTACTTC
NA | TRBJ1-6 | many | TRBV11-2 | CASSLVGDYNSPLHF | TGTGCCAGCAGCTTAGTAGGGGACTATAATTCACCCCTCCACTTT
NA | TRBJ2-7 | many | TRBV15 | CATSRDMDGAGQYF | TGTGCCACCAGCAGAGATATGGACGGGGCCGGGCAGTACTTC
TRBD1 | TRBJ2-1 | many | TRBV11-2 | CASSSQPTGHNEQFF | TGTGCCAGCAGCTCGCAACCGACAGGGCACAATGAGCAGTTCTTC
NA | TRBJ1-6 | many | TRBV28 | CASSPPLLSGPLHF | TGTGCCAGCAGCCCCCCTCTATTATCAGGACCCCTCCACTTT
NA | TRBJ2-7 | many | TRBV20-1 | CSAEVGPSGEQYF | TGCAGTGCTGAAGTAGGCCCATCTGGCGAGCAGTACTTC
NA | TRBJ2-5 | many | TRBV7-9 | CASSLYPYQETQYF | TGTGCCAGCAGCTTATACCCGTACCAAGAGACCCAGTACTTC